This TCR beta chain was recovered during a study of cytomegalovirus exposure and HLA in healthy donors (dated by TCRdb to about 2017). Describing the broader study: According to a later analysis, one platform produced both the roughly 130 validation repertoires and the roughly 650 repertoires of the first cohort. The aim of the study was to test whether cataloging public T cell receptors could identify signatures of past pathogen exposure. To predict cytomegalovirus infection status, the study combined high-throughput TCR immunosequencing, statistical association of individual TCRs with disease status, and machine learning. Along with the roughly 610-subject first cohort, a separate validation cohort of around 110 different subjects was used. Overall study results and their limits: Most TCR sequences were observed very rarely across donors, whereas some public TCRs were present in many individuals. A later analysis lacked HLA typing for the validation cohort, so it scored co-occurrence in that cohort across all 110 or so repertoires. Three of the identified cytomegalovirus-associated TCR beta chains were confirmed in vitro to be specific for cytomegalovirus antigens. Cytomegalovirus status was reported to be diagnosed by the classifier with high specificity and sensitivity in both the original and validation cohorts. The authors suggested that the approach could potentially be extended to other disease states and immunological phenotypes. Subsequent analysis determined that TCRs grouped into clusters in the first cohort also showed a tendency toward co-occurrence across the 120 or so validation repertoires, and 85% to 95% of cluster scores exceeded 0. The study listed 164 TCR beta chains as associated with cytomegalovirus.

The CDR3 covers 13 residues, taking in both the cysteine and the phenylalanine. Only CDR3 DNA remains: 39 bases, in frame from the first base. CDR1 is given as GTSNPN and CDR2 as SVGIG, both from the germline V gene (reference sequence). Trimming takes 2 bases from V and 5 bases from J, and the germline ends sit 13 bases apart. About this clone itself: The antigen it recognizes is unknown. It has no much larger one-base neighbor in the sample; base qualities were not kept.

The method was the immunoSEQ multiplex PCR assay. Per the source publication's procedure: To diagnose cytomegalovirus status from the catalog of TCR beta chain sequences, a statistical classification framework was built. This immuneACCESS table, as held by TCRdb, lists in-frame sequences with V and J called but not all clones. Of the missing ones, under half trace to an unresolved V gene in checked studies; the others have no known cause. The DNA gave D and trimming, while V, J and clone size come from that table. Recorded for this sample are about 170,000 clones; about 89% of them occurred a single time. The ten largest clonotypes hold roughly 2.5% of the sample. Separate from the approximately 690-subject first cohort, the validation cohort of about 110 subjects was the group to which the donors belonged.

The origin of this receptor is a man between 18 and 35 years old in good health and CMV-seropositive. The chain uses TRBV30 and TRBJ2-7; the D segment could be TRBD2, given 5 matching bases. The sample taken for sequencing was PBMCs. The base sequence is TGTGCCTGGAGTATCGGGGATATGGACGAGCAGTACTTC. It specifies CAWSIGDMDEQYF.